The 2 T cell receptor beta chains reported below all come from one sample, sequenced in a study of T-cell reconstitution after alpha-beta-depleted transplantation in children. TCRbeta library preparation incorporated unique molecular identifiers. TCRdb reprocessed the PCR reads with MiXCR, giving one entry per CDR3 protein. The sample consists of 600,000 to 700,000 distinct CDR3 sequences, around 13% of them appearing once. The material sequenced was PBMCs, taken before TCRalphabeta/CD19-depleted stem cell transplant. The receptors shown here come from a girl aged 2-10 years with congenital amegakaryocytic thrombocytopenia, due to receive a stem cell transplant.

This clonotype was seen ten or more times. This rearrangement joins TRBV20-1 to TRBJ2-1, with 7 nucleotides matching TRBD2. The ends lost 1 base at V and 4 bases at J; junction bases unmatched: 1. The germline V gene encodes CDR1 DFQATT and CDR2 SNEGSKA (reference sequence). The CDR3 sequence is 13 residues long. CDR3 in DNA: TGCAGTGCTAGAGTCGGGGGGTACAATGAGCAGTTCTTC. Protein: CSARVGGYNEQFF.

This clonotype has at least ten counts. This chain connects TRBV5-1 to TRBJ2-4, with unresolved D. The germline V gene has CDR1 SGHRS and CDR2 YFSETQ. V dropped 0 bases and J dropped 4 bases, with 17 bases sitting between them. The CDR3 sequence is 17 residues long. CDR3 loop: CASSLAYSHSQKNIQYF. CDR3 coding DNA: TGCGCCAGCAGCTTGGCCTACAGCCACTCCCAAAAAAACATTCAGTACTTC.